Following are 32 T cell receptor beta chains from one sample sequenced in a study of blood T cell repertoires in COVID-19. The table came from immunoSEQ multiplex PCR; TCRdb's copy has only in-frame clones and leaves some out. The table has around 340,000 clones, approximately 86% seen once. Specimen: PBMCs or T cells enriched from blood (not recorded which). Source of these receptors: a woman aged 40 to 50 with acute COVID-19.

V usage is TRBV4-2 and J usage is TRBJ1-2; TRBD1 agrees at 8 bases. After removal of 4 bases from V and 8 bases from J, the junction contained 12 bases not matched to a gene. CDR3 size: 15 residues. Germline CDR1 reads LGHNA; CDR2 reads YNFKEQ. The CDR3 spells CASSPGSDREGGYTF. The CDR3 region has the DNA TGTGCCAGCAGCCCCGGTTCGGACAGGGAGGGAGGCTACACCTTC.

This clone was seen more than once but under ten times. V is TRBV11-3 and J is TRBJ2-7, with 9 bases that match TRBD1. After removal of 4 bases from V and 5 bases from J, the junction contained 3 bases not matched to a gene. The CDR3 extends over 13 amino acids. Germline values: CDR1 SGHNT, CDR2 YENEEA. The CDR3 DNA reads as TGTGCCAGCAGCTCACAGGGGGCCCACGAGCAGTACTTC. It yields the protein CASSSQGAHEQYF.

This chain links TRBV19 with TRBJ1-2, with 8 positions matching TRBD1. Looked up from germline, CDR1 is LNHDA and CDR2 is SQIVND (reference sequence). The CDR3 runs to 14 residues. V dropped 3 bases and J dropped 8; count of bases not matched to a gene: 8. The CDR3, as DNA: TGTGCCAGTAGTATCAGACAGGGGATGGACGGCTACACCTTC. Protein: CASSIRQGMDGYTF. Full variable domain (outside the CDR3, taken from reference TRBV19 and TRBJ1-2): DGGITQSPKYLFRKEGQNVTLSCEQNLNHDAMYWYRQDPGQGLRLIYYSQIVNDFQKGDIAEGYSVSREKKESFPLTVTSAQKNPTAFYLCASSIRQGMDGYTFGSGTRLTVV.

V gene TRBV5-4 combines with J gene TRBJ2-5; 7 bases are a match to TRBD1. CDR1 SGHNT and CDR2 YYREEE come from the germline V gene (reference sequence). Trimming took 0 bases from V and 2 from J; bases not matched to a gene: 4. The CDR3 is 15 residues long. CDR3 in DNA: TGTGCCAGCAGCTTGGGGACAGGAAAACAAGAGACCCAGTACTTC. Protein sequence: CASSLGTGKQETQYF.

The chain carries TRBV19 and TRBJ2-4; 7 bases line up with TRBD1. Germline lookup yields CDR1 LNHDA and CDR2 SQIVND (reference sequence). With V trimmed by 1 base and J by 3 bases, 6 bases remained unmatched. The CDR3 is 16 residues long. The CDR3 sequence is CASSIAGTVIKNIQYF. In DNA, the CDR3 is TGTGCCAGTAGTATAGCAGGGACAGTTATCAAAAACATTCAGTACTTC. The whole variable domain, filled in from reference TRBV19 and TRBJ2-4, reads DGGITQSPKYLFRKEGQNVTLSCEQNLNHDAMYWYRQDPGQGLRLIYYSQIVNDFQKGDIAEGYSVSREKKESFPLTVTSAQKNPTAFYLCASSIAGTVIKNIQYFGAGTRLSVL.

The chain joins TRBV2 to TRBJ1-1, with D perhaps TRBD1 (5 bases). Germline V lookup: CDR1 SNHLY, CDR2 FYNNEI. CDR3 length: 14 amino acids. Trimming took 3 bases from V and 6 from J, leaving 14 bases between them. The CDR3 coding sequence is TGTGCCAGCAGTGATTTAAGCCCAGGGCCTGAAGCTTTCTTT. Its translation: CASSDLSPGPEAFF.

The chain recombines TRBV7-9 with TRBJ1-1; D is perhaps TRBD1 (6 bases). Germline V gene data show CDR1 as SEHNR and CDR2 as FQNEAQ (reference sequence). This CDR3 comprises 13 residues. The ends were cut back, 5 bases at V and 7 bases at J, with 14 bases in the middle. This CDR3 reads CASSRDRYIEAFF. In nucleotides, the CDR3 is TGTGCCAGCAGCCGCGACAGGTATATTGAAGCTTTCTTT.

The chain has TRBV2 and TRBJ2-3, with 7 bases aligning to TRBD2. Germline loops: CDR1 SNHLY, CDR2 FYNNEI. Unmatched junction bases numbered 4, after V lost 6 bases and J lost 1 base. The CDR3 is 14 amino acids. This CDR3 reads CASRQAGGTDTQYF. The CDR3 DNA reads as TGTGCCAGCAGGCAGGCGGGAGGCACAGATACGCAGTATTTT.

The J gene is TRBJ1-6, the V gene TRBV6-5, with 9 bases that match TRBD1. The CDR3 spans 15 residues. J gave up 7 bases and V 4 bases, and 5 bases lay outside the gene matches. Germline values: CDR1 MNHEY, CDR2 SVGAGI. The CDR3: CASSSTGTGNSPLHF. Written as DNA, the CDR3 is TGTGCCAGCAGTTCCACCGGGACAGGGAATTCACCCCTCCACTTT.

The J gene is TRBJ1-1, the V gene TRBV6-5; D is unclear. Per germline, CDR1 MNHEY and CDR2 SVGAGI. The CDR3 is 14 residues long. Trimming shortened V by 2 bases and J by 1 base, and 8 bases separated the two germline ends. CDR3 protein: CASSYLGRNTEAFF. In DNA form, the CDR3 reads TGTGCCAGCAGTTACCTTGGGCGGAACACTGAAGCTTTCTTT.

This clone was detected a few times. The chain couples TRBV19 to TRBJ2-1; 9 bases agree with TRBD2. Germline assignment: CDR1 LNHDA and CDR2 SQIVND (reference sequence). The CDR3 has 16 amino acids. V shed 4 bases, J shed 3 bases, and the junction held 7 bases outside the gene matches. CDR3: CASSTTTSGRYNEQFF. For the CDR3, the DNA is TGTGCCAGTAGTACAACGACTAGCGGTCGCTACAATGAGCAGTTCTTC.

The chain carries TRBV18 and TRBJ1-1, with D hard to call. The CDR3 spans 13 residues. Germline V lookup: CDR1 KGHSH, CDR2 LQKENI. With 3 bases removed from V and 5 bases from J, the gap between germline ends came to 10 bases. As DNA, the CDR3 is TGTGCCAGCTCACCTACTTCTGCGACTGAAGCTTTCTTT. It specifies CASSPTSATEAFF.

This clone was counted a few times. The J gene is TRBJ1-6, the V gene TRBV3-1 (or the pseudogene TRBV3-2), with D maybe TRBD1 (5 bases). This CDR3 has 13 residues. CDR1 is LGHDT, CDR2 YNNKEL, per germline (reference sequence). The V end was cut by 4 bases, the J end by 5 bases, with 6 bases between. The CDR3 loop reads CASSRGDNSPLHF. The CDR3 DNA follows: TGTGCCAGCAGCCGGGGGGATAATTCACCCCTCCACTTT.

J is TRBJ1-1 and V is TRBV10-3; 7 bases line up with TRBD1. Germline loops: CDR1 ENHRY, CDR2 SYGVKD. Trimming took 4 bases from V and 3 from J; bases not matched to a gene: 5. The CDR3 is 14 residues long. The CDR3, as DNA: TGTGCCATCAGTGCGAACAGGGGTGACACTGAAGCTTTCTTT. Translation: CAISANRGDTEAFF.

This CDR3 is CASSLLDNPTYEQYF. As DNA, the CDR3 is TGTGCCAGCAGCTTACTCGACAACCCAACCTACGAGCAGTACTTC. The chain employs TRBV7-6 and TRBJ2-7; no clear D gene. Trimming took 2 bases from V and 2 from J, leaving 13 bases between them. The germline V gene encodes CDR1 SGHVS and CDR2 FNYEAQ. The CDR3 spans 15 residues.

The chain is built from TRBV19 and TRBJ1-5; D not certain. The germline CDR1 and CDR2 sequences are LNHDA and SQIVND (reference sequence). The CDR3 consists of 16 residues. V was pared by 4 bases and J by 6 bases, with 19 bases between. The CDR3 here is CASSTKTGSLGQPQHF. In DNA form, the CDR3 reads TGTGCCAGTAGTACCAAGACGGGGTCCCTGGGTCAGCCCCAGCATTTT. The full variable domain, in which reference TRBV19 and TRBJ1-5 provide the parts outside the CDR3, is DGGITQSPKYLFRKEGQNVTLSCEQNLNHDAMYWYRQDPGQGLRLIYYSQIVNDFQKGDIAEGYSVSREKKESFPLTVTSAQKNPTAFYLCASSTKTGSLGQPQHFGDGTRLSIL.

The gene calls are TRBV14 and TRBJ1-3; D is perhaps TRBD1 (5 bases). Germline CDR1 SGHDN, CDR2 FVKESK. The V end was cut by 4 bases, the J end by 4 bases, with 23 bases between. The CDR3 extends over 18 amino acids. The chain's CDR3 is CASSRLGGGFSSGNTIYF. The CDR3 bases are TGTGCCAGCAGCCGGCTGGGGGGGGGATTCTCGTCCGGAAACACCATATATTTT.

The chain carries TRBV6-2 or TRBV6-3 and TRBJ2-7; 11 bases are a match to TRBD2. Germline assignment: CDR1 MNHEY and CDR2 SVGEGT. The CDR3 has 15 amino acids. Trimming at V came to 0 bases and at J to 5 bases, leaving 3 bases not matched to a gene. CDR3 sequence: CASSYSSGRGNEQYF. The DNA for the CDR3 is TGTGCCAGCAGTTACTCTAGCGGGAGGGGCAACGAGCAGTACTTC.

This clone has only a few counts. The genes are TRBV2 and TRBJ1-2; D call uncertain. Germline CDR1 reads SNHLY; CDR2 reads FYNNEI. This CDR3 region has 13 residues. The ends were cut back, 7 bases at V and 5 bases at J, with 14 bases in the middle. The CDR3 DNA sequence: TGTGCCAGCATGGGCCGACGCGCTTATGGCTACACCTTC. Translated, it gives CASMGRRAYGYTF.

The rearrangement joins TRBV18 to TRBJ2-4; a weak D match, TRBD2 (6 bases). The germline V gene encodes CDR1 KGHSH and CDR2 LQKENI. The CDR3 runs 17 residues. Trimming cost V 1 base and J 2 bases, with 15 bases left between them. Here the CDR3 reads CASSPLSGLLTKNIQYF. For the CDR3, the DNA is TGTGCCAGCTCACCACTTTCGGGACTCCTAACCAAAAACATTCAGTACTTC.

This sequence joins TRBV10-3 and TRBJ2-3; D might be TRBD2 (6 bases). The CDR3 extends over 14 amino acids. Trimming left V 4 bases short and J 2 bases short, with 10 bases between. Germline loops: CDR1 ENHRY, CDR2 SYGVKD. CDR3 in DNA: TGTGCCATCAGTGCCAGGACTACCACAGATACGCAGTATTTT. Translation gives CAISARTTTDTQYF.

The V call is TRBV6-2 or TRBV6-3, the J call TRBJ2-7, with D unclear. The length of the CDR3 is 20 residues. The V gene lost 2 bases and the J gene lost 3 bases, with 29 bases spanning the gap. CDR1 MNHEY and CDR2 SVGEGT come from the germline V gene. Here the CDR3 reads CASSYPPTLSIASLVYEQYF. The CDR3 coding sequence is TGTGCCAGCAGTTACCCCCCGACTCTGAGTATAGCCTCATTGGTCTACGAGCAGTACTTC.

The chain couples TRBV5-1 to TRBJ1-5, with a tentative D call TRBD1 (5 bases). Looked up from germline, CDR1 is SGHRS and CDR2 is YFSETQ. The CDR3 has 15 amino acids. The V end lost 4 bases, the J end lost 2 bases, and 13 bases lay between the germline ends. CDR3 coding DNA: TGCGCCAGCAGCCCCATGTCGGGGGGCAATCAGCCCCAGCATTTT. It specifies CASSPMSGGNQPQHF.

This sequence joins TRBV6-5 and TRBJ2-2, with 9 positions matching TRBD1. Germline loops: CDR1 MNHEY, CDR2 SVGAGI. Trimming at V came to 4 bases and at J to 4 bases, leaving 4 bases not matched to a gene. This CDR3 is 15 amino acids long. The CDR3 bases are TGTGCCAGCAGTTGGGGACAGGGTTTCACCGGGGAGCTGTTTTTT. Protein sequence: CASSWGQGFTGELFF.

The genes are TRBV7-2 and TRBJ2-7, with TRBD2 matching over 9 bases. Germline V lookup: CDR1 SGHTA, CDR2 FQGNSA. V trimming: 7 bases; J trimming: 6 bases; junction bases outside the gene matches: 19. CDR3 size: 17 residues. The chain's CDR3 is CASTKINLGLASREQYF. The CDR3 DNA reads TGTGCCAGCACCAAGATTAATTTGGGACTAGCCTCTCGCGAGCAGTACTTC.

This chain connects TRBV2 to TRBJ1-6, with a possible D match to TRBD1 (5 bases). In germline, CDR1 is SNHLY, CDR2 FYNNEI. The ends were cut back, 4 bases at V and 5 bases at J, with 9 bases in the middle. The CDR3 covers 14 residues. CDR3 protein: CASSGGPNNSPLHF. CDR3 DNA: TGTGCCAGCAGTGGGGGCCCCAATAATTCACCCCTCCACTTT.

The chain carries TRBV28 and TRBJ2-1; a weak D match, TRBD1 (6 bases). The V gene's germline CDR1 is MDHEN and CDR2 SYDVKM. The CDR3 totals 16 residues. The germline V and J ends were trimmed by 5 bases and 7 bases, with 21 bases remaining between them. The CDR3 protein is CASSTTSIQGRNEQFF. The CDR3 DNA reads TGTGCCAGCAGTACAACTTCTATTCAGGGGCGGAATGAGCAGTTCTTC.

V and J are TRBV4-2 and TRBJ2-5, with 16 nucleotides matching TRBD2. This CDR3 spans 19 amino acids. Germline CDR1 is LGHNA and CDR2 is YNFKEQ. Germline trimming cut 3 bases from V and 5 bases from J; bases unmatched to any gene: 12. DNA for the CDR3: TGTGCCAGCAGCCAGGACACTGGGACTAGCGGGGGGGTCCGGGAGACCCAGTACTTC. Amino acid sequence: CASSQDTGTSGGVRETQYF.

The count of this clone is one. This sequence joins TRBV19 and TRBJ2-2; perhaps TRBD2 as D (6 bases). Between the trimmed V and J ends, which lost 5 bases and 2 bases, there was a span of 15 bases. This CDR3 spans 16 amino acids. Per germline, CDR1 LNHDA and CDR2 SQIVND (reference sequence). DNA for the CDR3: TGTGCCAGTAGTCCCAATGACGGACTAAACACCGGGGAGCTGTTTTTT. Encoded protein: CASSPNDGLNTGELFF.

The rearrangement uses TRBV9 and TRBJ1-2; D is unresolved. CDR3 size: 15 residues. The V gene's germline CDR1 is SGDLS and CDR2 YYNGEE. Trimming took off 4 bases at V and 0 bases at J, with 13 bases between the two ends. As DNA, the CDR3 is TGTGCCAGCAGCCTCGGTATTTTGGCTAACTATGGCTACACCTTC. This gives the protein CASSLGILANYGYTF.

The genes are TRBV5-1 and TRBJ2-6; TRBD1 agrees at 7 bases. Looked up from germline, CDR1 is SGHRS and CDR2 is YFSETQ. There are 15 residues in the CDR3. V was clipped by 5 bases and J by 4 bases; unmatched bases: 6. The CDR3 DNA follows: TGCGCCAGCAGTCAAGGGGGCGCGGGGGCCAACGTCCTGACTTTC. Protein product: CASSQGGAGANVLTF.

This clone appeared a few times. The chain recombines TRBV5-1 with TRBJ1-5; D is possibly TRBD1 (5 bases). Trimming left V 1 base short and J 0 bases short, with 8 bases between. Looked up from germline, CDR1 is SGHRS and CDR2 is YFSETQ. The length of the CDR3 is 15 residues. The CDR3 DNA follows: TGCGCCAGCAGCTTGTCTGACAGTAGCAATCAGCCCCAGCATTTT. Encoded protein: CASSLSDSSNQPQHF. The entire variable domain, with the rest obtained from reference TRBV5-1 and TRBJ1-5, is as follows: KAGVTQTPRYLIKTRGQQVTLSCSPISGHRSVSWYQQTPGQGLQFLFEYFSETQRNKGNFPGRFSGRQFSNSRSEMNVSTLELGDSALYLCASSLSDSSNQPQHFGDGTRLSIL.